This T cell receptor beta chain was sequenced in a study of shared clonotypes between healthy human individuals. Study overall: With ages of 18 to 49, the donors were two women and a few men.

The CDR3 has 15 amino acids. Trimming pared 2 bases from V and 4 bases from J, leaving 13 bases between. Germline V lookup: CDR1 SGHTA, CDR2 FQGNSA. Study results and limitations: Between a few donors, naive CD4 clonotypes were shared at a level of around 4.9%.

Researchers divided each subset's genomic DNA evenly across several immunoSEQ plates. Using immunoSEQ multiplex PCR, the repertoire was profiled, and TCRdb retains in-frame clones only, with some absent. The repertoire includes approximately 2.1 million clones, 80% to 95% of them detected once, and about 0.39% sits in the top ten. A word on this clone: Its antigen is not known.

The clonotype was recovered from a man younger than 35 in good health. Some clones in this sample may be carry-over from other donors' samples. The sequencing input was naive CD4+ T cells from PBMCs. Indicated subset: CD45RA+ positively selected. The chain links TRBV7-2 to TRBJ2-3; weak D call: TRBD1 (6 bases). CDR3 in DNA: TGTGCCAGCAGCTTACTGGGGGCTAGGTCAGATACGCAGTATTTT. Amino acid sequence: CASSLLGARSDTQYF. Supplemented by reference TRBV7-2 and TRBJ2-3, the full variable domain reads GAGVSQSPSNKVTEKGKDVELRCDPISGHTALYWYRQSLGQGLEFLIYFQGNSAPDKSGLPSDRFSAERTGGSVSTLTIQRTQQEDSAVYLCASSLLGARSDTQYFGPGTRLTVL.